The rows below give T cell receptor beta chains drawn from one sample of a study of neurological immune-mediated disorders. A single record per CDR3 protein comes from TCRdb applying MiXCR to the 5' RACE reads. This repertoire shows tens of thousands of distinct CDR3 sequences, 10% to 13% found once; its top ten account for about 2%. Source material: PBMCs. The receptors originated from a man aged 35 to 55 in good health. Each CDR3 is given without its conserved first and last residue. Each record gives: V gene, CDR3 protein.

>TRBV6-1
ASSDLAGTMNTEAF
>TRBV12-3/TRBV12-4
ASSPRGLAGTDTQY
>TRBV29-1
SVHRGGTEAF
>TRBV5-1
ASRPSRLAGRETQY
>TRBV29-1
SGPESSSKNIQY
>TRBV10-3
ASQGGGSYNEQF
>TRBV7-6
ASSRGLAGYNEQF
>TRBV6-5
ASSYGTGSTDTQY
>TRBV28
ASSTTGSYGYT
>TRBV7-2
ASSYRTANQPHH
>TRBV29-1
SVEGVKTGQGYT
>TRBV9
ASSVVGAAGNTIY
>TRBV6-1
ASSEYGDWAF
>TRBV11-2
ASSLDRGHNNEQF
>TRBV3-1
ASSQGVANTEAF
>TRBV2
ASRLGHRSAEAF
>TRBV21-1
ASNGQQPSTDTQY
>TRBV12-3/TRBV12-4
ASSFAADRYGYT
>TRBV5-1
ASSLGDPRREQY
>TRBV7-8
ASSQRGQGYEQY
>TRBV12-3/TRBV12-4
ASSQTGPGSPLH
>TRBV6-4
ASKLPTLGYGYT